These 30 T cell receptor beta chains were sequenced from one sample in a study of blood T cell repertoires in COVID-19. Produced via immunoSEQ multiplex PCR; TCRdb's table is partial and in-frame only. In the table there are about 170,000 clones, roughly 88% of which are singletons. The sequenced sample consisted of peripheral blood. The receptor set was obtained from a man aged 60-69 years who had recovered from COVID-19.

The V gene is TRBV29-1, the J gene TRBJ1-2; D remains ambiguous. Germline CDR1 SQVTM, CDR2 ANQGSEA. V was clipped by 4 bases and J by 6 bases, with 18 bases between them. The CDR3 consists of 14 residues. The CDR3 DNA reads TGCAGCGTTGTACGGGAACCGCAAGGACATGGCTACACCTTC. This encodes CSVVREPQGHGYTF.

The chain joins TRBV2 to TRBJ1-2; D perhaps matches TRBD1 (6 bases). Germline lookup yields CDR1 SNHLY and CDR2 FYNNEI. The V and J ends lost 2 bases and 7 bases respectively, with 17 bases between them. The CDR3 consists of 15 residues. Written as DNA, the CDR3 is TGTGCCAGCAGTGAATCTGGGGGGGCGACGGGTGGCTACACCTTC. This encodes CASSESGGATGGYTF.

The rearrangement links TRBV11-2 to TRBJ1-2; TRBD1 is a possible D gene (6 bases). Germline V lookup: CDR1 SGHAT, CDR2 FQNNGV. The CDR3 runs 17 residues. V lost 0 bases and J 6 bases, leaving 20 bases between the germline ends. This chain's CDR3 is CASSLDRYRVTLNGYTF. DNA of the CDR3: TGTGCCAGCAGCTTAGATCGGTACAGGGTGACTTTGAATGGCTACACCTTC.

The gene calls are TRBV5-4 and TRBJ2-3; a possible D gene is TRBD2 (5 bases). This CDR3 is built from 14 residues. Germline CDR1 is SGHNT and CDR2 is YYREEE (reference sequence). The V gene lost 4 bases and the J gene lost 4 bases, with 13 bases spanning the gap. CDR3 sequence reads: CASSLGLASDTQYF. The CDR3 DNA reads TGTGCCAGCAGCCTCGGACTGGCCTCAGATACGCAGTATTTT.

This sequence joins TRBV6-1 and TRBJ2-4; TRBD2 is a possible D gene (6 bases). CDR1 and CDR2 from the germline V gene are MNHNS and SASEGT. V shed 3 bases and J shed 6 bases, with 6 bases lying between them. The CDR3 is made up of 12 amino acids. The CDR3 coding sequence is TGTGCCAGCAGTGACGGGGGAAACATTCAGTACTTC. Its protein is CASSDGGNIQYF.

There are a few counts of this clone. The chain joins TRBV18 to TRBJ1-2; TRBD1 matches at 9 bases. Germline CDR1 is KGHSH and CDR2 is LQKENI. This CDR3 has 15 amino acids. J was trimmed by 6 bases and V by 2 bases; bases with no gene match: 7. CDR3 sequence: CASSPGTGGRDGYTF. The CDR3, as DNA: TGTGCCAGCTCACCAGGAACAGGGGGCAGGGATGGCTACACCTTC.

The V and J genes are TRBV9 and TRBJ1-6, with a tentative D call TRBD1 (5 bases). CDR3 length: 14 residues. The V and J ends lost 4 bases and 2 bases respectively, with 7 bases between them. The germline gives CDR1 SGDLS, CDR2 YYNGEE. The CDR3 region is CASSRQPYNSPLHF. The CDR3 DNA is TGTGCCAGCAGCCGACAGCCCTATAATTCACCCCTCCACTTT. Full variable domain (missing parts from reference TRBV9 and TRBJ1-6): DSGVTQTPKHLITATGQRVTLRCSPRSGDLSVYWYQQSLDQGLQFLIQYYNGEERAKGNILERFSAQQFPDLHSELNLSSLELGDSALYFCASSRQPYNSPLHFGNGTRLTVT.

This clone was seen only once. The CDR3 sequence: CASSRLGTNNQPQHF. CDR3 coding DNA: TGTGCCAGCAGCCGCTTGGGGACAAACAATCAGCCCCAGCATTTT. The chain uses TRBV7-8 and TRBJ1-5; a possible D gene is TRBD1 (6 bases). V dropped 5 bases and J dropped 3 bases, with 14 bases sitting between them. The CDR3 loop spans 15 amino acids. The V gene's germline CDR1 is SGHVS and CDR2 FQNEAQ.

The chain uses TRBV5-6 and TRBJ1-1, with TRBD1 identical over 7 bases. Per germline, CDR1 SGHDT and CDR2 YYEEEE. CDR3 length equals 15 residues. Germline trimming cut 4 bases from V and 3 bases from J; bases unmatched to any gene: 9. The CDR3 DNA reads as TGTGCCAGCAGCCCCCCCGACAGGGTGGACACTGAAGCTTTCTTT. Amino acids: CASSPPDRVDTEAFF.

This chain links TRBV12-3 or TRBV12-4 with TRBJ1-1; D is ambiguous. V was pared by 5 bases and J by 8 bases, with 15 bases between. The CDR3 has 13 residues. CDR3 region: CASSNLEAREAFF. In DNA, the CDR3 is TGTGCCAGCAGTAACCTTGAGGCGAGAGAAGCTTTCTTT.

This clone was detected a few times. The chain recombines TRBV4-1 with TRBJ1-2; unclear D gene. This CDR3 has 17 amino acids. Germline lookup yields CDR1 MGHRA and CDR2 YSYEKL. Trimming took off 4 bases at V and 9 bases at J, with 27 bases between the two ends. CDR3 DNA sequence: TGCGCCAGCAGCCGCCTCCCCGGGAAGCCCGGGGAGCGGAGCTACACCTTC. Its translation: CASSRLPGKPGERSYTF.

CDR3 sequence: CASSVGLAGEETQYF. For the CDR3, the DNA is TGTGCCAGCAGCGTAGGCCTAGCGGGGGAAGAGACCCAGTACTTC. The V and J genes are TRBV9 and TRBJ2-5; TRBD2 matches at 10 bases. The CDR3 runs 15 residues. V shed 0 bases, J shed 3 bases, and the junction held 2 bases outside the gene matches. CDR1 and CDR2 from the germline V gene are SGDLS and YYNGEE.

J is TRBJ2-3 and V is TRBV6-5; no reliable D call. The CDR3 runs 13 residues. The V gene's germline CDR1 is MNHEY and CDR2 SVGAGI. V shed 1 base and J shed 5 bases, with 7 bases lying between them. Here the CDR3 reads CASSYLFGDTQYF. Written as DNA, the CDR3 is TGTGCCAGCAGTTACTTATTCGGAGATACGCAGTATTTT.

The chain combines TRBV19 with TRBJ2-4, with D maybe TRBD1 (5 bases). Between the trimmed V and J ends, which lost 5 bases and 3 bases, there was a span of 14 bases. CDR3 length: 15 amino acids. Germline-derived CDR1 and CDR2 are LNHDA and SQIVND (reference sequence). The CDR3 DNA sequence: TGTGCCAGTAGTGTATCCCAGGGAATCAAAAACATTCAGTACTTC. Translation: CASSVSQGIKNIQYF.

The V and J genes are TRBV6-2 or TRBV6-3 and TRBJ1-2; the match to TRBD1 covers 8 bases. J was trimmed by 4 bases and V by 2 bases; bases with no gene match: 9. Germline V gives CDR1 MNHEY, CDR2 SVGEGT. The CDR3 is 16 amino acids. The CDR3 DNA follows: TGTGCCAGCAGTTACGGTACGGGACAGGACGTCTATGGCTACACCTTC. Protein product: CASSYGTGQDVYGYTF.

The rearrangement links TRBV30 to TRBJ2-3; 8 bases agree with TRBD2. V lost 7 bases, J lost 4 bases, and 10 bases stayed unmatched. This CDR3 has 14 residues. Germline CDR1 GTSNPN, CDR2 SVGIG (reference sequence). CDR3 region: CAFDSSGSSDTQYF. For the CDR3, the DNA is TGTGCCTTCGACTCTAGCGGGTCCTCAGATACGCAGTATTTT.

The rearrangement uses TRBV6-6 and TRBJ1-3; D might be TRBD1 (6 bases). Trimming left V 5 bases short and J 3 bases short, with 17 bases between. Germline V gives CDR1 MNHNY, CDR2 SVGAGI (reference sequence). CDR3 size: 16 residues. CDR3 in amino acids: CASSPQDSSLGNTIYF. The CDR3 DNA reads as TGTGCCAGCAGTCCCCAGGACAGTTCCCTTGGAAACACCATATATTTT.

This clone has a single count. The gene calls are TRBV6-5 and TRBJ1-1; D unresolved. Germline V gives CDR1 MNHEY, CDR2 SVGAGI. There are 14 residues in the CDR3. The ends were cut back, 5 bases at V and 0 bases at J, with 10 bases in the middle. CDR3 DNA sequence: TGTGCCAGCAGTCTTCAGGCGATGAACACTGAAGCTTTCTTT. Its protein is CASSLQAMNTEAFF.

V usage is TRBV9 and J usage is TRBJ2-5; 13 nucleotides line up with TRBD2. J gave up 0 bases and V 0 bases, and 5 bases lay outside the gene matches. This CDR3 has 18 residues. Germline-derived CDR1 and CDR2 are SGDLS and YYNGEE. CDR3 bases: TGTGCCAGCAGCGTAGGACTAGCGGGGGGACAATACCAAGAGACCCAGTACTTC. Amino acid sequence: CASSVGLAGGQYQETQYF.

The V gene is TRBV5-1, the J gene TRBJ2-2; 10 nucleotides align to TRBD2. CDR1 is SGHRS and CDR2 is YFSETQ in the germline V gene. The CDR3 extends over 15 amino acids. Germline trimming cut 2 bases from V and 5 bases from J; bases unmatched to any gene: 3. The chain's CDR3 is CASSFSGGETGELFF. DNA for the CDR3: TGCGCCAGCAGCTTCAGCGGGGGGGAGACCGGGGAGCTGTTTTTT.

CDR3 sequence reads: CASSLVGGGTEQFF. CDR3 nucleotides: TGCGCCAGCAGCTTGGTGGGCGGGGGAACTGAGCAGTTCTTC. The genes are TRBV5-1 and TRBJ2-1, with 7 nucleotides matching TRBD2. The CDR3 covers 14 residues. The germline gives CDR1 SGHRS, CDR2 YFSETQ. The ends lost 0 bases at V and 9 bases at J; junction bases unmatched: 6.

This clone was seen a handful of times. This chain uses TRBV9 with TRBJ2-7; 7 positions agree with TRBD1. Trimming took 4 bases from V and 2 from J; bases not matched to a gene: 6. Germline V gene lookup returns CDR1 SGDLS and CDR2 YYNGEE. The CDR3 contains 14 residues. The CDR3 DNA follows: TGTGCCAGCAGCCCCCTCGACAGGGCCTACGAGCAGTACTTC. Amino acids: CASSPLDRAYEQYF.

This clone was counted once. The V and J genes are TRBV29-1 and TRBJ1-1; 9 nucleotides match TRBD1. The CDR3 is 11 residues long. Germline values: CDR1 SQVTM, CDR2 ANQGSEA. The trim removed 4 bases at V and 12 bases at J, leaving 6 bases unmatched. Here the CDR3 reads CSVVGDRDPFF. The CDR3 DNA reads TGCAGCGTTGTCGGGGACAGGGACCCTTTCTTT.

The CDR3 spells CASSHMTSGGSDTQYF. For the CDR3, the DNA is TGTGCCAGTAGCCATATGACTAGCGGGGGCTCCGATACGCAGTATTTT. The V and J genes are TRBV19 and TRBJ2-3; TRBD2 matches 12 bases. This CDR3 has 16 residues. Trimming at V came to 6 bases and at J to 6 bases, leaving 10 bases not matched to a gene. From germline, CDR1 is LNHDA and CDR2 SQIVND (reference sequence).

The chain recombines TRBV14 with TRBJ1-1, with a tentative D call TRBD1 (5 bases). CDR1 and CDR2 (germline): SGHDN, FVKESK. V was cut by 0 bases and J by 0 bases, with 14 bases left in between. The CDR3 is 17 amino acids. CDR3 residues: CASSQDLTDIMNTEAFF. The CDR3 region has the DNA TGTGCCAGCAGCCAAGATCTGACAGATATCATGAACACTGAAGCTTTCTTT.

The chain combines TRBV4-2 with TRBJ2-3; 12 nucleotides line up with TRBD2. V shed 2 bases and J 3 bases; nucleotides not matched to a gene: 3. This CDR3 has 16 residues. The germline CDR1 and CDR2 sequences are LGHNA and YNFKEQ. The CDR3 here is CASSQKTSGGTDTQYF. For the CDR3, the DNA is TGTGCCAGCAGCCAAAAAACTAGCGGGGGGACAGATACGCAGTATTTT.

This chain connects TRBV4-3 to TRBJ2-5; the match to TRBD1 covers 7 bases. CDR1 is LGHNA and CDR2 is YSLEER in the germline V gene. J was trimmed by 2 bases and V by 0 bases; bases with no gene match: 3. CDR3 length: 15 amino acids. The CDR3 coding sequence is TGCGCCAGCAGCCAAGAGACAGGGTCTCAAGAGACCCAGTACTTC. Encoded protein: CASSQETGSQETQYF.

V is TRBV6-5 and J is TRBJ2-6, with D possibly TRBD1 on 6 matching bases. This CDR3 has 16 residues. CDR1 is MNHEY and CDR2 is SVGAGI in the germline V gene. The V and J ends lost 4 bases and 1 base respectively, with 11 bases between them. DNA of the CDR3: TGTGCCAGCAGTTTAGAGGGGGTTTCTGGGGCCAACGTCCTGACTTTC. It is translated as CASSLEGVSGANVLTF.

This clone showed up just once. The chain employs TRBV14 and TRBJ1-1; TRBD1 is a possible D gene (5 bases). Germline-derived CDR1 and CDR2 are SGHDN and FVKESK. The germline V and J ends were trimmed by 0 bases and 5 bases, with 7 bases remaining between them. The CDR3 runs to 13 residues. The CDR3 loop reads CASSQDRGTEAFF. CDR3 sequence (DNA): TGTGCCAGCAGCCAAGATCGGGGGACTGAAGCTTTCTTT.

The chain links TRBV4-1 to TRBJ1-1; no definite D call. The germline gives CDR1 MGHRA, CDR2 YSYEKL. The CDR3 extends over 14 amino acids. V was trimmed by 3 bases and J by 2 bases, leaving 10 bases between them. CDR3 bases: TGCGCCAGCAGCCAGACACAGCCTAACACTGAAGCTTTCTTT. This encodes CASSQTQPNTEAFF.